The next 31 T cell receptor beta chains were all read from a single sample in a study of PD-1 blockade in classical Hodgkin lymphoma. Brentuximab vedotin exposure varied among the patients, all of whom had relapsed after autologous stem cell transplantation. Generated by immunoSEQ multiplex PCR, the TCRdb table keeps only in-frame clones and is missing some. The sample records some 25,000 clones, just under 80% being singletons. The specimen was peripheral blood mononuclear cells (PBMCs), collected before the second cycle of nivolumab. Receptors originate from a human donor with classical Hodgkin lymphoma.

The gene calls are TRBV7-8 and TRBJ1-4, with TRBD1 matching 7 bases. The CDR3 totals 15 residues. Germline assignment: CDR1 SGHVS and CDR2 FQNEAQ. V lost 1 base, J lost 9 bases, and 8 bases stayed unmatched. In DNA, the CDR3 is TGTGCCAGCAGCTTAGAGGGGGCGCGGGGCAAAAAACTGTTTTTT. This encodes CASSLEGARGKKLFF.

The V gene is TRBV19, the J gene TRBJ1-1, with D perhaps matching TRBD1 (6 bases). Trimming stripped 4 bases from V and 3 bases from J, with 12 bases between. Germline assignment: CDR1 LNHDA and CDR2 SQIVND (reference sequence). CDR3 length: 14 amino acids. CDR3 nucleotide sequence: TGTGCCAGTAGTAACAGGGAACAGGACACTGAAGCTTTCTTT. Translating gives CASSNREQDTEAFF.

The chain recombines TRBV6-1 with TRBJ1-5; D is uncertain. Trimming took off 4 bases at V and 11 bases at J, with 15 bases between the two ends. CDR1 is MNHNS and CDR2 is SASEGT in the germline V gene. The CDR3 extends over 13 amino acids. The CDR3 DNA is TGTGCCAGCAGTGCTAATGTGGGAGAGTCCCAGCATTTT. Its translation is CASSANVGESQHF.

The rearrangement links TRBV10-3 to TRBJ1-1; tentative D call: TRBD1 (5 bases). The germline V gene encodes CDR1 ENHRY and CDR2 SYGVKD. This CDR3 spans 11 amino acids. The V gene lost 7 bases and the J gene lost 7 bases, with 10 bases spanning the gap. The CDR3 nucleotides read TGTGCCATCACCCAGGGCGGTGAAGCTTTCTTT. This codes for CAITQGGEAFF.

V and J are TRBV6-1 and TRBJ2-1, with 9 nucleotides matching TRBD1. From germline, CDR1 is MNHNS and CDR2 SASEGT. There are 13 residues in the CDR3. V gave up 4 bases and J gave up 7 bases; unmatched junction bases: 2. The CDR3 sequence is CASSGDRGNEQFF. CDR3 DNA: TGTGCCAGCAGTGGAGACAGGGGGAATGAGCAGTTCTTC.

The chain couples TRBV10-3 to TRBJ2-1; D gene ambiguous. V shed 0 bases and J shed 3 bases, with 12 bases lying between them. There are 16 residues in the CDR3. CDR1 and CDR2 from the germline V gene are ENHRY and SYGVKD. The CDR3, as DNA: TGTGCCATCAGTGAGTCGCCTGACGCTGTCTACAATGAGCAGTTCTTC. Translating it yields CAISESPDAVYNEQFF.

The V and J genes are TRBV5-1 and TRBJ2-7; 8 bases are shared with TRBD1. Germline CDR1 reads SGHRS; CDR2 reads YFSETQ. Trimming at V came to 5 bases and at J to 3 bases, leaving 1 base not matched to a gene. The CDR3 has 12 amino acids. The DNA for the CDR3 is TGCGCCAGCAGTACAGGGGGCTACGAGCAGTACTTC. Encoded protein: CASSTGGYEQYF.

This clone was detected only once. The junction departs from germline at one end; a sequencing error may be responsible. This sample also contains other DNA sequences that code for the same CDR3. This chain links TRBV5-1 with TRBJ1-6; 8 bases align to TRBD1. The germline V gene encodes CDR1 SGHRS and CDR2 YFSETQ. The CDR3 extends over 15 amino acids. CDR3 in amino acids: CASSPRTGLVSPLHF. The CDR3 bases are TGCGCCAGCAGCCCGAGGACAGGGTTGGTTTCACCCCTCCACTTC.

V usage is TRBV7-3 and J usage is TRBJ2-6, with TRBD1 matching over 8 bases. This CDR3 is built from 17 residues. J was trimmed by 0 bases and V by 4 bases; bases with no gene match: 5. CDR1 and CDR2 (germline): SGHTA, FQGTGA. The CDR3 DNA reads as TGTGCCAGCAGCTGGACAGGGCCCCTCTCTGGGGCCAACGTCCTGACTTTC. It is translated as CASSWTGPLSGANVLTF.

The chain employs TRBV6-5 and TRBJ1-3; weak D call: TRBD1 (5 bases). CDR3 length: 15 amino acids. With 5 bases removed from V and 2 bases from J, the gap between germline ends came to 13 bases. The germline V gene has CDR1 MNHEY and CDR2 SVGAGI. The CDR3 region is CASSRWGTTGNTIYF. The CDR3 nucleotides read TGTGCCAGCAGTCGGTGGGGGACTACTGGAAACACCATATATTTT.

This chain joins TRBV9 and TRBJ2-5, with TRBD2 identical over 10 bases. The length of the CDR3 is 16 residues. Looked up from germline, CDR1 is SGDLS and CDR2 is YYNGEE. Germline trimming cut 0 bases from V and 2 bases from J; bases unmatched to any gene: 4. The CDR3, as DNA: TGTGCCAGCAGCGTAGTTGGAGCGGGGGGGCAAGAGACCCAGTACTTC. This translates into CASSVVGAGGQETQYF.

The V call is TRBV5-1, the J call TRBJ2-5; D remains ambiguous. V dropped 0 bases and J dropped 0 bases, with 9 bases sitting between them. CDR3 length: 15 amino acids. Per germline, CDR1 SGHRS and CDR2 YFSETQ. This chain's CDR3 is CASSLVGFDQETQYF. The CDR3 DNA sequence: TGCGCCAGCAGCTTGGTAGGGTTCGACCAAGAGACCCAGTACTTC.

The chain is built from TRBV29-1 and TRBJ1-1, with a weak D call TRBD1 (5 bases). V lost 1 base, J lost 1 base, and 13 bases lay in between. Germline CDR1 reads SQVTM; CDR2 reads ANQGSEA. The CDR3 length is 15 residues. The CDR3 DNA follows: TGCAGCGTTGAAGGGGGGTGGGGCGCGAACACTGAAGCTTTCTTT. Translating gives CSVEGGWGANTEAFF. The full variable domain, with the rest looked up from reference TRBV29-1 and TRBJ1-1, is SAVISQKPSRDICQRGTSLTIQCQVDSQVTMMFWYRQQPGQSLTLIATANQGSEATYESGFVIDKFPISRPNLTFSTLTVSNMSPEDSSIYLCSVEGGWGANTEAFFGQGTRLTVV.

The chain has TRBV7-9 and TRBJ2-7, with unresolved D. This CDR3 has 14 amino acids. Per the germline V gene, CDR1 is SEHNR and CDR2 is FQNEAQ (reference sequence). Trimming left V 1 base short and J 2 bases short, with 9 bases between. CDR3 in amino acids: CASSLGWEAYEQYF. Written as DNA, the CDR3 is TGTGCCAGCAGCTTAGGTTGGGAAGCCTACGAGCAGTACTTC.

The chain has TRBV11-1 and TRBJ2-5, with D unresolved. V lost 6 bases and J lost 5, with 10 bases in between. Germline CDR1 SGHAT, CDR2 FQDESV (reference sequence). The CDR3 length is 12 residues. CDR3 in amino acids: CASSTRRETQYF. The CDR3 DNA follows: TGTGCCAGCAGTACCCGCCGGGAGACCCAGTACTTC. Filled out from reference TRBV11-1 and TRBJ2-5, the complete variable domain reads EAEVAQSPRYKITEKSQAVAFWCDPISGHATLYWYRQILGQGPELLVQFQDESVVDDSQLPKDRFSAERLKGVDSTLKIQPAELGDSAMYLCASSTRRETQYFGPGTRLLVL.

This chain joins TRBV11-3 and TRBJ2-1; D is uncertain. The CDR3 runs to 16 residues. With 1 base removed from V and 0 bases from J, the gap between germline ends came to 10 bases. CDR1 SGHNT and CDR2 YENEEA come from the germline V gene. The CDR3 nucleotides read TGTGCCAGCAGCTTAGGTCCGGTGAGCTCCTACAATGAGCAGTTCTTC. It is translated as CASSLGPVSSYNEQFF.

This clone has a single count. This sequence joins TRBV13 and TRBJ1-6; D is uncertain. CDR1 and CDR2 (germline): PRHDT, FYEKMQ (reference sequence). The length of the CDR3 is 15 residues. Trimming stripped 5 bases from V and 6 bases from J, with 14 bases between. CDR3 nucleotide sequence: TGTGCCAGCAGCACCAAGACGGAGCTTAATTCACCCCTCCACTTT. As protein: CASSTKTELNSPLHF.

The V gene is TRBV5-1, the J gene TRBJ2-3; 12 bases are shared with TRBD2. The CDR3 length is 16 residues. Losses at the gene ends were 5 bases for V and 2 bases for J; bases not matched to a gene: 6. Germline V CDR1 and CDR2: SGHRS, YFSETQ. The CDR3 DNA sequence: TGCGCCAGCAGTCAACTAGCGGGGGGCCTCACAGATACGCAGTATTTT. As protein: CASSQLAGGLTDTQYF.

This clone was counted a few times. In nucleotides, the CDR3 is TGTGCCAGCAGCCTTTGGACGCAAGAAAAACTGTTTTTT. Translating it yields CASSLWTQEKLFF. This chain connects TRBV4-2 to TRBJ1-4; D ambiguous. V was clipped by 4 bases and J by 8 bases, with 11 bases between them. This CDR3 region has 13 residues. CDR1 and CDR2 (germline): LGHNA, YNFKEQ.

This chain connects TRBV2 to TRBJ1-5; maybe TRBD1 (5 bases). Trimming took off 6 bases at V and 0 bases at J, with 12 bases between the two ends. From germline, CDR1 is SNHLY and CDR2 FYNNEI. CDR3 length equals 15 residues. For the CDR3, the DNA is TGTGCCAGCAGACAGGAAATAACTAGCAATCAGCCCCAGCATTTT. It specifies CASRQEITSNQPQHF.

The chain uses TRBV19 and TRBJ1-6; D is unresolved. V lost 4 bases and J lost 0, with 7 bases in between. This CDR3 region has 15 residues. Germline lookup yields CDR1 LNHDA and CDR2 SQIVND (reference sequence). Here the CDR3 reads CASSRGSSYNSPLHF. The CDR3 region has the DNA TGTGCCAGTAGTAGGGGAAGCTCCTATAATTCACCCCTCCACTTT.

This chain uses TRBV28 with TRBJ2-7, with D possibly matching TRBD1 (5 bases). This CDR3 comprises 17 residues. Germline CDR1 and CDR2: MDHEN and SYDVKM. V lost 6 bases to trimming and J lost 0 bases, with 21 bases between them. This CDR3 reads CASRTDTVRGGSYEQYF. The CDR3 DNA is TGTGCCAGCAGGACAGATACGGTCCGAGGTGGCTCCTACGAGCAGTACTTC.

The chain links TRBV6-5 to TRBJ1-2; 7 nucleotides line up with TRBD1. This CDR3 region has 15 residues. The germline gives CDR1 MNHEY, CDR2 SVGAGI. J lost 6 bases, V lost 2 bases, and 9 bases had no gene match. The CDR3 loop is CASSYLGQVGDGYTF. The DNA of the CDR3 is TGTGCCAGCAGTTACCTAGGACAGGTCGGGGATGGCTACACCTTC.

The chain joins TRBV10-2 to TRBJ2-5; the D gene is possibly TRBD2 (6 bases). The CDR3 runs to 15 residues. Per germline, CDR1 WSHSY and CDR2 SAAADI. V was pared by 1 base and J by 5 bases, with 14 bases between. Here the CDR3 DNA reads TGCGCCAGCAGTGAGTATGGGACTTCGTCGGAGACCCAGTACTTC. Translation: CASSEYGTSSETQYF.

The chain uses TRBV11-2 and TRBJ2-2, with D possibly matching TRBD1 (6 bases). This CDR3 has 15 residues. Germline-derived CDR1 and CDR2 are SGHAT and FQNNGV. V was pared by 3 bases and J by 4 bases, with 12 bases between. The CDR3 here is CASSFGGSATGELFF. The CDR3 nucleotides read TGTGCCAGCAGCTTTGGGGGCTCTGCCACCGGGGAGCTGTTTTTT.

The chain employs TRBV20-1 and TRBJ2-7; no clear D gene. Germline V gene lookup returns CDR1 DFQATT and CDR2 SNEGSKA (reference sequence). The CDR3 loop spans 11 amino acids. Trimming took 5 bases from V and 4 from J, leaving 9 bases between them. CDR3 sequence: CSADKIYEQYF. CDR3 coding DNA: TGCAGTGCTGACAAGATTTACGAGCAGTACTTC.

The V call is TRBV19, the J call TRBJ2-1, with D unclear. From germline, CDR1 is LNHDA and CDR2 SQIVND (reference sequence). V was cut by 7 bases and J by 9 bases, with 16 bases left in between. The CDR3 has 13 residues. CDR3 amino acids: CASTIDIDGEQFF. CDR3 DNA: TGTGCCAGTACCATCGACATTGACGGTGAGCAGTTCTTC.

CDR3 sequence reads: CASSNTEFYGYTF. The CDR3 DNA sequence: TGTGCCAGCAGCAATACAGAGTTCTATGGCTACACCTTC. The chain joins TRBV7-9 to TRBJ1-2; the D is unclear. The V end was cut by 5 bases, the J end by 4 bases, with 11 bases between. The CDR3 has 13 residues. CDR1 is SEHNR and CDR2 is FQNEAQ in the germline V gene (reference sequence). The entire variable domain, with the rest obtained from reference TRBV7-9 and TRBJ1-2, is as follows: DTGVSQNPRHKITKRGQNVTFRCDPISEHNRLYWYRQTLGQGPEFLTYFQNEAQLEKSRLLSDRFSAERPKGSFSTLEIQRTEQGDSAMYLCASSNTEFYGYTFGSGTRLTVV.

This chain joins TRBV19 and TRBJ2-5; 12 bases line up with TRBD2. V was pared by 5 bases and J by 1 base, with 2 bases of the junction left unmatched. The CDR3 consists of 15 residues. The germline CDR1 and CDR2 sequences are LNHDA and SQIVND (reference sequence). DNA for the CDR3: TGTGCCAGTAGTCCGACTAGCGGGGGCCAAGAGACCCAGTACTTC. Translated, it gives CASSPTSGGQETQYF.

Here the CDR3 DNA reads TGCGCCAGCAGCCCGGAGAGCTCTAACTATGGCTACACCTTC. This gives the protein CASSPESSNYGYTF. This chain connects TRBV5-1 to TRBJ1-2; D call uncertain. The CDR3 length is 14 residues. Trimming took off 4 bases at V and 0 bases at J, with 10 bases between the two ends. From germline, CDR1 is SGHRS and CDR2 YFSETQ.

The chain links TRBV27 to TRBJ2-5; D gene unclear. In germline, CDR1 is MNHEY, CDR2 SMNVEV (reference sequence). V gave up 0 bases and J gave up 6 bases, with 14 bases separating them. The CDR3 has 15 amino acids. The CDR3 reads CASSLSVYASQTQYF. The CDR3 DNA is TGTGCCAGCAGTTTATCGGTTTACGCATCACAGACCCAGTACTTC.